These 17 T cell receptor beta chains originate from one sample sequenced in a study of cytomegalovirus exposure and HLA in healthy donors. PCR primers comprised 60 Vbeta and 13 Jbeta primers. Libraries were prepared by immunoSEQ multiplex PCR; TCRdb keeps only in-frame clonotypes and omits some of them. The sample has approximately 93,000 clones; less than 80% are singletons. The sequenced sample was PBMCs. The receptor source for this set is a boy aged 5-17 years in good health and CMV-seropositive.

The chain couples TRBV7-2 to TRBJ2-5; TRBD2 agrees at 7 bases. CDR1 is SGHTA, CDR2 FQGNSA, per germline. The CDR3 length is 16 residues. V was clipped by 5 bases and J by 5 bases; unmatched bases: 14. As DNA, the CDR3 is TGTGCCAGCAGCCTGTCTAGCGGAGCCGCCGGGGAGACCCAGTACTTC. Its translation is CASSLSSGAAGETQYF.

The V and J genes are TRBV29-1 and TRBJ2-3; D is possibly TRBD1 (6 bases). CDR3 size: 14 residues. The V end was cut by 1 base, the J end by 4 bases, with 12 bases between. CDR1 is SQVTM, CDR2 ANQGSEA, per germline. CDR3 in amino acids: CSVEATGKPDTQYF. CDR3 DNA sequence: TGCAGCGTTGAAGCCACAGGGAAGCCAGATACGCAGTATTTT.

The CDR3 nucleotides are TGTGCCAGCAGCTTAAGGACACCGTTTAATCAGCCCCAGCATTTT. This gives the protein CASSLRTPFNQPQHF. The V and J genes are TRBV7-2 and TRBJ1-5; D might be TRBD1 (5 bases). The germline gives CDR1 SGHTA, CDR2 FQGNSA. The CDR3 contains 15 residues. The ends were cut back, 2 bases at V and 4 bases at J, with 12 bases in the middle.

V and J are TRBV19 and TRBJ1-5; D possibly corresponds to TRBD1 (6 bases). The CDR3 totals 14 residues. Germline V CDR1 and CDR2: LNHDA, SQIVND (reference sequence). Trimming took off 4 bases at V and 3 bases at J, with 10 bases between the two ends. The CDR3 region is CASSNRVANQPQHF. CDR3 DNA sequence: TGTGCCAGTAGTAACAGGGTAGCCAATCAGCCCCAGCATTTT.

This clone was detected only a few times. The CDR3 loop reads CASSLALTSGGLSSYNEQFF. CDR3 DNA: TGTGCCAGCAGCCTGGCACTAACTAGCGGGGGCCTTAGCTCCTACAATGAGCAGTTCTTC. This chain uses TRBV5-4 with TRBJ2-1, with 11 bases that match TRBD2. J was trimmed by 0 bases and V by 4 bases; bases with no gene match: 15. There are 20 residues in the CDR3. Germline CDR1 SGHNT, CDR2 YYREEE (reference sequence).

V and J are TRBV5-1 and TRBJ2-3; TRBD1 matches 8 bases. V lost 4 bases, J lost 4 bases, and 11 bases stayed unmatched. Germline assignment: CDR1 SGHRS and CDR2 YFSETQ. This CDR3 comprises 16 residues. CDR3 DNA: TGCGCCAGCAGCCAGGGACAGGACAGTTTTTCAGATACGCAGTATTTT. Translation: CASSQGQDSFSDTQYF.

This clone was found many times. The rearrangement uses TRBV5-4 and TRBJ1-5; the D is unclear. Germline V gene data show CDR1 as SGHNT and CDR2 as YYREEE (reference sequence). The CDR3 is 14 amino acids. Trimming removed 5 bases at V and 6 bases at J, with 15 bases between. The CDR3 region is CASSPGPEGQPQHF. The CDR3 DNA follows: TGTGCCAGCAGTCCCGGGCCGGAGGGTCAGCCCCAGCATTTT.

J is TRBJ2-7 and V is TRBV5-1; a weak D match, TRBD1 (7 bases). The V gene lost 7 bases and the J gene lost 7 bases, with 21 bases spanning the gap. Germline loops: CDR1 SGHRS, CDR2 YFSETQ. This CDR3 has 14 amino acids. The CDR3 reads CASGWTGLGGEQYF. The DNA of the CDR3 is TGCGCCAGCGGCTGGACAGGACTGGGAGGAGAGCAGTACTTC.

The J gene is TRBJ2-7, the V gene TRBV29-1; 10 bases line up with TRBD2. This CDR3 is 12 amino acids long. Germline V gene data show CDR1 as SQVTM and CDR2 as ANQGSEA. Trimming cost V 4 bases and J 10 bases; bases outside gene matches: 7. CDR3 sequence (DNA): TGCAGCGTTGTGAGCGGGAGGGCCTCTCAGTACTTC. Translated, it gives CSVVSGRASQYF.

V and J are TRBV25-1 and TRBJ1-2; 9 positions match TRBD1. The CDR3 sequence is 14 residues long. Germline V gene data show CDR1 as MGHDK and CDR2 as SYGVNS. V shed 3 bases and J 7 bases; nucleotides not matched to a gene: 6. The CDR3 here is CASSDPGQGPGYTF. CDR3 in DNA: TGTGCCAGCAGTGACCCGGGACAGGGACCTGGCTACACCTTC.

The rearrangement links TRBV6-5 to TRBJ2-3; TRBD2 aligns across 9 bases. CDR3 length: 14 amino acids. Germline V gene data show CDR1 as MNHEY and CDR2 as SVGAGI. V trimming: 6 bases; J trimming: 14 bases; junction bases outside the gene matches: 15. The CDR3 DNA reads TGTGCCAGCAGCCCAAGTCCCCCGGGACTAGCAGCGTATTTT. Residues: CASSPSPPGLAAYF.

The V gene is TRBV19, the J gene TRBJ2-1; 13 bases line up with TRBD2. V trimming: 4 bases; J trimming: 7 bases; junction bases outside the gene matches: 4. Germline CDR1 LNHDA, CDR2 SQIVND (reference sequence). This CDR3 is 15 amino acids long. This CDR3 is CASSRGTSGTNEQFF. Here the CDR3 DNA reads TGTGCCAGTAGTAGGGGGACTAGCGGGACGAATGAGCAGTTCTTC.

The genes are TRBV6-6 and TRBJ2-7; TRBD1 agrees at 11 bases. The CDR3 extends over 12 amino acids. The germline gives CDR1 MNHNY, CDR2 SVGAGI (reference sequence). The V gene end was trimmed by 5 bases and the J gene end by 7 bases; junction bases not matched to a gene: 1. The CDR3 reads CASSRDRGEQYF. As DNA, the CDR3 is TGTGCCAGCAGTAGGGACAGGGGGGAGCAGTACTTC.

This chain connects TRBV7-3 to TRBJ2-1, with a weak D call TRBD2 (6 bases). Trimming removed 2 bases from V and 4 bases from J, with 9 bases in between. The germline V gene has CDR1 SGHTA and CDR2 FQGTGA. CDR3 length: 14 amino acids. The CDR3 loop is CASSLGGLYNEQFF. The CDR3 nucleotides are TGTGCCAGCAGCTTAGGAGGGCTTTACAATGAGCAGTTCTTC.

This rearrangement joins TRBV11-2 to TRBJ2-1; TRBD1 aligns across 10 bases. Losses at the gene ends were 5 bases for V and 7 bases for J; bases not matched to a gene: 8. Germline values: CDR1 SGHAT, CDR2 FQNNGV. The CDR3 has 15 amino acids. CDR3 sequence: CASSRPGQGMNEQFF. As DNA, the CDR3 is TGTGCCAGCAGCCGACCGGGACAGGGGATGAATGAGCAGTTCTTC. The full variable domain, with the rest looked up from reference TRBV11-2 and TRBJ2-1, is EAGVAQSPRYKIIEKRQSVAFWCNPISGHATLYWYQQILGQGPKLLIQFQNNGVVDDSQLPKDRFSAERLKGVDSTLKIQPAKLEDSAVYLCASSRPGQGMNEQFFGPGTRLTVL.

The chain recombines TRBV11-2 with TRBJ1-1; D is perhaps TRBD1 (6 bases). Germline CDR1 is SGHAT and CDR2 is FQNNGV. This CDR3 has 14 residues. Trimming took 5 bases from V and 10 from J, leaving 20 bases between them. CDR3 loop: CASSARVGQGGAFF. CDR3 bases: TGTGCCAGCAGCGCCCGAGTCGGACAAGGGGGAGCTTTCTTT.

The CDR3 bases are TGTGCCAGCAGTCGAATCTCGGGCGGGAGCTCTGGAAACACCATATATTTT. Translating it yields CASSRISGGSSGNTIYF. The chain is built from TRBV27 and TRBJ1-3; D unclear. The V end was cut by 5 bases, the J end by 0 bases, with 17 bases between. Germline V lookup: CDR1 MNHEY, CDR2 SMNVEV (reference sequence). The CDR3 is 17 amino acids.